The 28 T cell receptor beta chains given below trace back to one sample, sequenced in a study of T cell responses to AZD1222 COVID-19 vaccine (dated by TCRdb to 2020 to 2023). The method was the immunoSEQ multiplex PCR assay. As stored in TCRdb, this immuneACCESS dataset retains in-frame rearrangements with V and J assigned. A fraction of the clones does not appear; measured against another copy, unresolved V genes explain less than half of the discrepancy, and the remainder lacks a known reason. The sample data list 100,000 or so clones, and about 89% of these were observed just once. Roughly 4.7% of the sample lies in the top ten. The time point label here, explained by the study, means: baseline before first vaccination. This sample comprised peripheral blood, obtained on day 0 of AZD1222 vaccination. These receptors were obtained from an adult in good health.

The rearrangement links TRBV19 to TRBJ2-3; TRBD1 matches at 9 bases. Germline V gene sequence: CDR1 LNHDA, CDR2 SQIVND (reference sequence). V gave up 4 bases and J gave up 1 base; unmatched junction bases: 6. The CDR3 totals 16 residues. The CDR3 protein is CASSTPGQGRTDTQYF. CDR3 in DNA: TGTGCCAGTAGTACCCCGGGACAGGGACGCACAGATACGCAGTATTTT.

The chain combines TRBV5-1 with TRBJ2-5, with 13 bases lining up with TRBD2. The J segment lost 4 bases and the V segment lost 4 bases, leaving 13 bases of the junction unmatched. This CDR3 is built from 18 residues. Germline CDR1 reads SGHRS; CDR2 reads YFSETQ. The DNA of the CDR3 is TGCGCCAGCAGCCCCGCTGTACTAGCGGGGGGGGCGGGAGAGACCCAGTACTTC. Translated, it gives CASSPAVLAGGAGETQYF.

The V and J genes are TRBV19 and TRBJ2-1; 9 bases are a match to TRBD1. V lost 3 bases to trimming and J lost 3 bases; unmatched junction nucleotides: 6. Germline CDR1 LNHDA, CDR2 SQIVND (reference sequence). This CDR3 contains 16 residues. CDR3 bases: TGTGCCAGTAGTATCGAGGGGACAGGGATCTACAATGAGCAGTTCTTC. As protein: CASSIEGTGIYNEQFF.

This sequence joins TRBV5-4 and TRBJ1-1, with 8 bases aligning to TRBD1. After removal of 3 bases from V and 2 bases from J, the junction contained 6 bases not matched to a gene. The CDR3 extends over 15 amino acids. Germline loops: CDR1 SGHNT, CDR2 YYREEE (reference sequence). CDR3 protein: CASSSPTGANTEAFF. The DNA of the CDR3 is TGTGCCAGCAGCTCCCCGACAGGGGCAAACACTGAAGCTTTCTTT.

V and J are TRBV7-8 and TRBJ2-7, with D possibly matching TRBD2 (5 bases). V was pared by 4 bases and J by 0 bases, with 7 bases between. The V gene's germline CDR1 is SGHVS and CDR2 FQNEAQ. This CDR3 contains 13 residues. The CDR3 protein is CASSSGFSYEQYF. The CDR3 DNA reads TGTGCCAGCAGCTCGGGGTTCTCCTACGAGCAGTACTTC.

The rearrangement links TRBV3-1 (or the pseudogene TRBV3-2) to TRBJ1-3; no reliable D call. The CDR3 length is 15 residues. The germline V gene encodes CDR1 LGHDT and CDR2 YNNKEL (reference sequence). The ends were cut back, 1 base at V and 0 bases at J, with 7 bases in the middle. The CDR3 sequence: CASSQGPNSGNTIYF. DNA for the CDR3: TGTGCCAGCAGCCAAGGGCCCAACTCTGGAAACACCATATATTTT.

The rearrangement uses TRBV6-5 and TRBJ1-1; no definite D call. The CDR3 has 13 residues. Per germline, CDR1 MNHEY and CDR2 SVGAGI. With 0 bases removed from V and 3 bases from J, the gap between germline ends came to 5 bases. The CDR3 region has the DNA TGTGCCAGCAGTTACTCGACGCACACTGAAGCTTTCTTT. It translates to CASSYSTHTEAFF.

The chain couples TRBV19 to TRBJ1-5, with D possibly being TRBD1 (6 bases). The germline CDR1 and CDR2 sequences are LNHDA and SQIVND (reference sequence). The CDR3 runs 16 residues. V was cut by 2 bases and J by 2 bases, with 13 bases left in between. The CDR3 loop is CASSIMSQGGNQPQHF. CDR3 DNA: TGTGCCAGTAGTATAATGTCACAGGGTGGCAATCAGCCCCAGCATTTT.

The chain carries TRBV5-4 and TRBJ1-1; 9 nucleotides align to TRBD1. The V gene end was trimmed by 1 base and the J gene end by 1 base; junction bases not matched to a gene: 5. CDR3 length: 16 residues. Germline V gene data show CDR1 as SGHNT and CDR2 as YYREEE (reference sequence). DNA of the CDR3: TGTGCCAGCAGCTTGCCGACAGGGGGGAAGAACACTGAAGCTTTCTTT. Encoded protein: CASSLPTGGKNTEAFF.

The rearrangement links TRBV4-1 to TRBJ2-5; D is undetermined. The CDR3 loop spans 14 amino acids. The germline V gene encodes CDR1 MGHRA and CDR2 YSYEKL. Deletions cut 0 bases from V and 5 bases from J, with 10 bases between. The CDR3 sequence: CASSQDPGTETQYF. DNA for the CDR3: TGCGCCAGCAGCCAAGACCCCGGAACGGAGACCCAGTACTTC.

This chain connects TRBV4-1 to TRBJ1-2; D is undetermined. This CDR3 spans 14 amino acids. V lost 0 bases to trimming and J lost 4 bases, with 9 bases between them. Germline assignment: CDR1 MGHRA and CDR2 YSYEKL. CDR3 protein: CASSQEGSPYGYTF. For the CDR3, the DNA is TGCGCCAGCAGCCAAGAAGGCTCCCCCTATGGCTACACCTTC.

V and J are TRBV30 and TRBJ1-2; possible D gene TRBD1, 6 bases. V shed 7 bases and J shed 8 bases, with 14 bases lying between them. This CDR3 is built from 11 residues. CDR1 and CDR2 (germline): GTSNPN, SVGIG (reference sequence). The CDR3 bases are TGTGCCTCGGACGGGGGGGGCGGCTACACCTTC. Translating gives CASDGGGGYTF.

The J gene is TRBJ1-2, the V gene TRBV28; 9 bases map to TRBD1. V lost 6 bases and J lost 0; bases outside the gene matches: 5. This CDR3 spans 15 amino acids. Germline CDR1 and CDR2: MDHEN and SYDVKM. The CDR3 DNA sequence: TGTGCCAGCAGAGGGACAGGGACAGCTAACTATGGCTACACCTTC. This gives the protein CASRGTGTANYGYTF.

CDR3 DNA sequence: TGTGCCAGCAGCTTGAGTGAGTCCCGGACACCGGCAAATTCACCCCTCCACTTT. Protein sequence: CASSLSESRTPANSPLHF. The chain couples TRBV5-4 to TRBJ1-6, with D possibly TRBD1 on 5 matching bases. Germline CDR1 and CDR2: SGHNT and YYREEE (reference sequence). Between the trimmed V and J ends, which lost 1 base and 7 bases, there was a span of 21 bases. The CDR3 is 18 amino acids.

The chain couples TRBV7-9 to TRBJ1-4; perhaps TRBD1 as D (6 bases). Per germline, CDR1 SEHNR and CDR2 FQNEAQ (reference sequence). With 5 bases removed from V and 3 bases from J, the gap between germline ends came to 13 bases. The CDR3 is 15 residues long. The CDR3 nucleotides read TGTGCCAGCAGCCAAAAACAGGGACCTAATGAAAAACTGTTTTTT. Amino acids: CASSQKQGPNEKLFF.

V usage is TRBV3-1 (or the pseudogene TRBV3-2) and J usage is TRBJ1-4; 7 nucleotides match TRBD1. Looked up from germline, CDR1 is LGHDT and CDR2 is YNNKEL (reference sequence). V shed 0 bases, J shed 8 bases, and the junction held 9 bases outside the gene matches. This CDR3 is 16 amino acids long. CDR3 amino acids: CASSQETHPTGEKLFF. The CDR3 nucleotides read TGTGCCAGCAGCCAAGAAACCCACCCGACAGGGGAAAAACTGTTTTTT.

As DNA, the CDR3 is TGTGCCAGTAGTACAAGGACAGGACTAAGGGAGCAGTACTTC. Amino acids: CASSTRTGLREQYF. The rearrangement joins TRBV19 to TRBJ2-7; possibly TRBD1 for D (7 bases). Trimming left V 4 bases short and J 7 bases short, with 17 bases between. Germline CDR1 and CDR2: LNHDA and SQIVND (reference sequence). The CDR3 extends over 14 amino acids.

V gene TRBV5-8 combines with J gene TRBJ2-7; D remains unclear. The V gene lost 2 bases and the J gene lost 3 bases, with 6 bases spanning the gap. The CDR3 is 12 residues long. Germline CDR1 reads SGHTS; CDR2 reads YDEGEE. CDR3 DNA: TGTGCCAGCAGCTTAAGGAACTACGAGCAGTACTTC. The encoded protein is CASSLRNYEQYF.

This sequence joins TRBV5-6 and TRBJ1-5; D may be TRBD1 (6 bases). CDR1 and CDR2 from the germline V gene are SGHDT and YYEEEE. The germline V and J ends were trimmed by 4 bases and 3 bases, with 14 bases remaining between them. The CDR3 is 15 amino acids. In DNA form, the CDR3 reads TGTGCCAGCAGCCCATACAGGGAGGTCAATCAGCCCCAGCATTTT. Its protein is CASSPYREVNQPQHF.

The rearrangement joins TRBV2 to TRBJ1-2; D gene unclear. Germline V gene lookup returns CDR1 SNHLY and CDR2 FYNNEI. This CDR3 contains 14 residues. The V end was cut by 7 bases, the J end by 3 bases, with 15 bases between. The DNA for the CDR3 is TGTGCCAGCAAGAGGTCAGGCATCGACTATGGCTACACCTTC. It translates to CASKRSGIDYGYTF. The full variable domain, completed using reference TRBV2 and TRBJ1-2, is EPEVTQTPSHQVTQMGQEVILRCVPISNHLYFYWYRQILGQKVEFLVSFYNNEISEKSEIFDDQFSVERPDGSNFTLKIRSTKLEDSAMYFCASKRSGIDYGYTFGSGTRLTVV.

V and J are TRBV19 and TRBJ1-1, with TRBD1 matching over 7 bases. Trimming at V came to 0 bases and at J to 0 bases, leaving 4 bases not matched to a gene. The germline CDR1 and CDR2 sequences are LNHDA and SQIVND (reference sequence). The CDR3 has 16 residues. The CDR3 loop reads CASSIDMGTVNTEAFF. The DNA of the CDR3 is TGTGCCAGTAGTATAGATATGGGGACAGTGAACACTGAAGCTTTCTTT.

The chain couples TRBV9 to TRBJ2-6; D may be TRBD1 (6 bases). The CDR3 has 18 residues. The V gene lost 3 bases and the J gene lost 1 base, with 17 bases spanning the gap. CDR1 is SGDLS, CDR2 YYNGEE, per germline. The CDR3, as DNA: TGTGCCAGCAGCGCGCTCCGGGACAAAGCTTCTGGGGCCAACGTCCTGACTTTC. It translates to CASSALRDKASGANVLTF.

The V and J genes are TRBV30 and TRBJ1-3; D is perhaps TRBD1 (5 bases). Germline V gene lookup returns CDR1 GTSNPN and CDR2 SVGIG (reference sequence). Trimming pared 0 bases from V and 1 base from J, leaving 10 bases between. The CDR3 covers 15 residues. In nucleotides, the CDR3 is TGTGCCTGGAGTGTACTTGGGGGTTCTGGAAACACCATATATTTT. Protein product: CAWSVLGGSGNTIYF.

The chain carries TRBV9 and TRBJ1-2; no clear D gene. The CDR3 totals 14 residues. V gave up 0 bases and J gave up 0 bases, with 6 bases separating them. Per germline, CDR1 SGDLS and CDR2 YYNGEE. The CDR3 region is CASSVASANYGYTF. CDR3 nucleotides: TGTGCCAGCAGCGTAGCTTCGGCTAACTATGGCTACACCTTC.

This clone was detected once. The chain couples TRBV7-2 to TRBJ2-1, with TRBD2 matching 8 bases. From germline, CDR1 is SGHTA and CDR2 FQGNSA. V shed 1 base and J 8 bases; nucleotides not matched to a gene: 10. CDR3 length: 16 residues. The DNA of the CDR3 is TGTGCCAGCAGCTTAGAAAGGTCTGCGGGGGGTGATGAGCAGTTCTTC. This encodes CASSLERSAGGDEQFF.

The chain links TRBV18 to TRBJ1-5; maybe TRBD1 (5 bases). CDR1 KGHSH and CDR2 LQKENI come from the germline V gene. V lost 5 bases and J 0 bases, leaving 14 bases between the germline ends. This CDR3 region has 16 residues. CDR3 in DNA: TGTGCCAGCTCAGTCGGGACCCCGAATAGCAATCAGCCCCAGCATTTT. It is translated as CASSVGTPNSNQPQHF.

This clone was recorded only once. Written as DNA, the CDR3 is TGCGCCAGCAGCATGGGGACAGGGACCGGGGAGCTGTTTTTT. It specifies CASSMGTGTGELFF. The chain links TRBV5-1 to TRBJ2-2; 9 bases fit TRBD1. Germline lookup yields CDR1 SGHRS and CDR2 YFSETQ. This CDR3 has 14 residues. Trimming removed 4 bases from V and 5 bases from J; junction bases left unmatched: 3.

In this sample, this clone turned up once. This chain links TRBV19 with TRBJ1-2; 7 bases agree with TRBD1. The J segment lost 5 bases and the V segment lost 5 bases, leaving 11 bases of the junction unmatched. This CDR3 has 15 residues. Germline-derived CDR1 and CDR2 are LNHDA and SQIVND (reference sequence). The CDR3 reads CASSFPGQKIYGYTF. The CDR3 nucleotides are TGTGCCAGTAGTTTCCCGGGACAGAAAATTTATGGCTACACCTTC.